The 19 T cell receptor beta chains listed next were all sequenced from one sample in a study of blood T cell repertoires in COVID-19. The protocol was immunoSEQ multiplex PCR, while the TCRdb copy is restricted to in-frame clones and leaves out a portion. The data contain some 530,000 clones, 70% to 90% of them singletons. Material: peripheral blood. The receptors here all came from a human donor in a cohort sampled during active COVID-19.

This clone was observed a handful of times. The chain's CDR3 is CASSVADSGITDTQYF. DNA of the CDR3: TGTGCCAGCAGCGTAGCTGATAGCGGGATTACAGATACGCAGTATTTT. The V gene is TRBV9, the J gene TRBJ2-3; 8 bases line up with TRBD2. The CDR3 has 16 residues. V lost 0 bases, J lost 3 bases, and 6 bases stayed unmatched. From germline, CDR1 is SGDLS and CDR2 YYNGEE.

The genes are TRBV20-1 and TRBJ2-1; 9 bases map to TRBD2. This CDR3 contains 14 residues. Germline-derived CDR1 and CDR2 are DFQATT and SNEGSKA (reference sequence). With V trimmed by 3 bases and J by 6 bases, 6 bases remained unmatched. The CDR3 here is CSASRLTSGNEQFF. CDR3 coding DNA: TGCAGTGCTAGTCGTTTGACTAGCGGCAATGAGCAGTTCTTC.

The J gene is TRBJ1-1, the V gene TRBV19; D is unresolved. Trimming took off 5 bases at V and 0 bases at J, with 16 bases between the two ends. Germline CDR1 LNHDA, CDR2 SQIVND (reference sequence). The CDR3 has 16 residues. The CDR3 DNA sequence: TGTGCCAGTAGTCTGCGCCTCCGAACAGTGAACACTGAAGCTTTCTTT. This gives the protein CASSLRLRTVNTEAFF.

The chain employs TRBV28 and TRBJ2-7; 10 bases align to TRBD2. The CDR3 loop spans 14 amino acids. Unmatched junction bases numbered 5, after V lost 7 bases and J lost 2 bases. Germline CDR1 MDHEN, CDR2 SYDVKM. The CDR3 protein is CASTLGTSAYEQYF. CDR3 nucleotide sequence: TGTGCCAGCACCCTAGGGACTAGCGCCTACGAGCAGTACTTC. The whole variable domain, remainder taken from reference TRBV28 and TRBJ2-7, is DVKVTQSSRYLVKRTGEKVFLECVQDMDHENMFWYRQDPGLGLRLIYFSYDVKMKEKGDIPEGYSVSREKKERFSLILESASTNQTSMYLCASTLGTSAYEQYFGPGTRLTVT.

This clone was found a few times. The chain recombines TRBV24-1 with TRBJ1-2, with no clear D. Germline V gene sequence: CDR1 KGHDR, CDR2 SFDVKD. V dropped 7 bases and J dropped 3 bases, with 14 bases sitting between them. The CDR3 spans 14 residues. As DNA, the CDR3 is TGTGCCACCAGCCCCCGGTCCGGGTACTATGGCTACACCTTC. Amino acid sequence: CATSPRSGYYGYTF.

The rearrangement links TRBV7-2 to TRBJ2-7; 12 nucleotides line up with TRBD2. Germline trimming cut 0 bases from V and 0 bases from J; bases unmatched to any gene: 3. This CDR3 region has 17 residues. Germline CDR1 SGHTA, CDR2 FQGNSA. CDR3 in DNA: TGTGCCAGCAGCTTAGCGCGGACTAGCGGGACCTCCTACGAGCAGTACTTC. Translation: CASSLARTSGTSYEQYF.

This sequence joins TRBV27 and TRBJ1-2; 9 bases map to TRBD1. J was trimmed by 7 bases and V by 3 bases; bases with no gene match: 12. CDR3 size: 16 residues. Germline-derived CDR1 and CDR2 are MNHEY and SMNVEV (reference sequence). The CDR3 loop is CASSFLGTGTDLGYTF. In DNA, the CDR3 is TGTGCCAGCAGTTTTTTAGGGACAGGGACGGATCTTGGCTACACCTTC.

The V and J genes are TRBV15 and TRBJ2-3, with TRBD2 as a possible D gene (5 bases). This CDR3 contains 12 residues. V gave up 3 bases and J gave up 10 bases, with 11 bases separating them. In germline, CDR1 is LNHNV, CDR2 YYDKDF (reference sequence). The CDR3 loop is CATSRSSGAQYF. In DNA, the CDR3 is TGTGCCACCAGCAGGTCCAGCGGTGCGCAGTATTTT.

The CDR3 DNA reads TGCAGCGTTGTGGGCAGGCGGGCCTACGAGCAGTACTTC. Its protein is CSVVGRRAYEQYF. The chain has TRBV29-1 and TRBJ2-7; D perhaps matches TRBD2 (5 bases). The V end was cut by 4 bases, the J end by 2 bases, with 12 bases between. Germline loops: CDR1 SQVTM, CDR2 ANQGSEA. The CDR3 runs to 13 residues.

Comment on this clone: This CDR3 is also generated by other DNA sequences in the sample. This chain connects TRBV5-6 to TRBJ1-3; D is ambiguous. CDR3 length: 14 amino acids. V was clipped by 4 bases and J by 0 bases, with 8 bases between them. Germline CDR1 and CDR2: SGHDT and YYEEEE. The CDR3 loop reads CASSLGVSGNTIYF. The CDR3 coding sequence is TGTGCCAGCAGCCTTGGAGTCTCTGGAAACACCATATATTTT.

The chain recombines TRBV2 with TRBJ2-1; TRBD1 is a possible D gene (5 bases). The CDR3 has 14 residues. Between the trimmed V and J ends, which lost 5 bases and 0 bases, there was a span of 8 bases. Germline loops: CDR1 SNHLY, CDR2 FYNNEI. The CDR3 bases are TGTGCCAGCAGTTTTCAGGGCTCCTACAATGAGCAGTTCTTC. Translating it yields CASSFQGSYNEQFF.

The gene calls are TRBV3-1 (or the pseudogene TRBV3-2) and TRBJ1-4, with D possibly being TRBD1 (6 bases). The CDR3 runs to 14 residues. Trimming removed 3 bases at V and 8 bases at J, with 13 bases between. Germline V gene sequence: CDR1 LGHDT, CDR2 YNNKEL (reference sequence). CDR3 in amino acids: CASSHPGVGEKLFF. CDR3 DNA: TGTGCCAGCAGCCACCCAGGGGTGGGGGAAAAACTGTTTTTT.

V and J are TRBV30 and TRBJ2-1; 8 nucleotides match TRBD1. The germline gives CDR1 GTSNPN, CDR2 SVGIG (reference sequence). After removal of 0 bases from V and 4 bases from J, the junction contained 2 bases not matched to a gene. The CDR3 totals 14 residues. The CDR3 region is CAWSVQGGYNEQFF. DNA for the CDR3: TGTGCCTGGAGTGTACAGGGGGGATACAATGAGCAGTTCTTC.

The chain couples TRBV10-3 to TRBJ1-3; D gene uncertain. V was cut by 4 bases and J by 7 bases, with 14 bases left in between. Looked up from germline, CDR1 is ENHRY and CDR2 is SYGVKD. The CDR3 runs 14 residues. The CDR3, as DNA: TGTGCCATCAGTGTATCGGGAACACGGAACACCATATATTTT. Protein product: CAISVSGTRNTIYF.

The V and J genes are TRBV6-5 and TRBJ1-2; 12 bases map to TRBD1. Germline trimming cut 5 bases from V and 8 bases from J; bases unmatched to any gene: 9. The germline gives CDR1 MNHEY, CDR2 SVGAGI. CDR3 length equals 15 residues. CDR3 protein: CASSLRDRGQWGYTF. The DNA of the CDR3 is TGTGCCAGCAGTCTCCGGGACAGGGGGCAATGGGGCTACACCTTC.

There are a few counts of this clone. This chain uses TRBV4-2 with TRBJ2-7, with a weak D call TRBD2 (5 bases). The germline V gene encodes CDR1 LGHNA and CDR2 YNFKEQ. This CDR3 contains 15 residues. V was pared by 1 base and J by 2 bases, with 12 bases between. The CDR3 is CASSQAIASPYEQYF. The DNA for the CDR3 is TGTGCCAGCAGCCAAGCGATAGCGTCACCCTACGAGCAGTACTTC.

The V gene is TRBV19, the J gene TRBJ1-1; TRBD1 agrees at 8 bases. Germline trimming cut 6 bases from V and 3 bases from J; bases unmatched to any gene: 6. The CDR3 runs 14 residues. The germline gives CDR1 LNHDA, CDR2 SQIVND (reference sequence). The CDR3, as DNA: TGTGCCAGTAGCTACACAGGGGGGTACACTGAAGCTTTCTTT. This encodes CASSYTGGYTEAFF. Filled out from reference TRBV19 and TRBJ1-1, the complete variable domain reads DGGITQSPKYLFRKEGQNVTLSCEQNLNHDAMYWYRQDPGQGLRLIYYSQIVNDFQKGDIAEGYSVSREKKESFPLTVTSAQKNPTAFYLCASSYTGGYTEAFFGQGTRLTVV.

The chain couples TRBV7-9 to TRBJ1-5; perhaps TRBD1 as D (5 bases). This CDR3 is built from 15 residues. Per the germline V gene, CDR1 is SEHNR and CDR2 is FQNEAQ (reference sequence). Trimming took off 5 bases at V and 7 bases at J, with 18 bases between the two ends. The CDR3 protein is CASSPFTGGNQPQHF. In DNA form, the CDR3 reads TGTGCCAGCAGCCCATTTACCGGGGGAAACCAGCCCCAGCATTTT. Full variable domain (rest looked up from reference TRBV7-9 and TRBJ1-5): DTGVSQNPRHKITKRGQNVTFRCDPISEHNRLYWYRQTLGQGPEFLTYFQNEAQLEKSRLLSDRFSAERPKGSFSTLEIQRTEQGDSAMYLCASSPFTGGNQPQHFGDGTRLSIL.

The CDR3 protein is CASRAQSPYEQYF. The CDR3 bases are TGTGCCAGCAGGGCCCAATCTCCCTACGAGCAGTACTTC. The J gene is TRBJ2-7, the V gene TRBV2; D is uncertain. The CDR3 consists of 13 residues. Deletions cut 6 bases from V and 2 bases from J, with 11 bases between. Germline CDR1 SNHLY, CDR2 FYNNEI.